The source of this T cell receptor beta chain is a study of T cells in Graves' hyperthyroidism and ophthalmopathy. Study observations and caveats: Expanded thyroid clonotypes (above 0.001) were mostly also found in blood.

In its sample, this clonotype was seen many times. Its antigen is still unknown. Patients were excluded for uncontrolled infection, other autoimmune disease, pregnancy or lactation. The CDR3 has 16 amino acids. Per germline, CDR1 MDHEN and CDR2 SYDVKM. V was shortened by 7 bases and J by 2 bases, with 21 bases between the two germline ends. It was RNA transcripts that yielded the amplified TCR beta CDR3 regions. Carried out on the TCR CDR3, a first-round RT-PCR used the HTBI primer set. Using its own MiXCR run on the multiplex PCR reads, TCRdb lists one record per CDR3 protein. The data hold 600,000 or so distinct CDR3 sequences, with approximately 14% observed a single time.

The source material was blood. The chain uses TRBV28 and TRBJ2-7, with D perhaps matching TRBD2 (5 bases). The TCR was taken from a woman aged 18-29 years with Graves' ophthalmopathy. The CDR3 DNA sequence: TGTGCCAGCACCCCCTCTGCGGGTGAGGGCCCCTACGAGCAGTACTTC. This sequence encodes CASTPSAGEGPYEQYF.